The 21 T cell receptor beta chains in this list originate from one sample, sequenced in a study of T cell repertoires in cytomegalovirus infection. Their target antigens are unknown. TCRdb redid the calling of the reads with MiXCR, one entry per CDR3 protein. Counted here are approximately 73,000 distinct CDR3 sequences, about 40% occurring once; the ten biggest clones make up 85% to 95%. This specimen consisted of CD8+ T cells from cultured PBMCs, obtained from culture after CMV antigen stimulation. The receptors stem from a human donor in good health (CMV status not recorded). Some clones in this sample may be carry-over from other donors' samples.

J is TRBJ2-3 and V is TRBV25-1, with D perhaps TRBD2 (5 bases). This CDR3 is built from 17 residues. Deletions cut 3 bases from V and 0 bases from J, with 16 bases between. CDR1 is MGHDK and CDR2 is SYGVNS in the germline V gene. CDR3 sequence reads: CASSDPVLTTSTDTQYF. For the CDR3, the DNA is TGTGCCAGCAGTGACCCCGTCCTGACTACTAGCACAGATACGCAGTATTTT.

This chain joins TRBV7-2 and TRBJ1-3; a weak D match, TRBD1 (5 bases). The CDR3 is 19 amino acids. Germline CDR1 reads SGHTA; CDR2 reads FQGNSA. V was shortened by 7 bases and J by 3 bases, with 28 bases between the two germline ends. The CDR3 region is CASNARGSFSELGGNTIYF. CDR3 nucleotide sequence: TGTGCCAGCAACGCACGGGGCAGTTTTTCGGAATTGGGTGGAAACACCATATATTTT.

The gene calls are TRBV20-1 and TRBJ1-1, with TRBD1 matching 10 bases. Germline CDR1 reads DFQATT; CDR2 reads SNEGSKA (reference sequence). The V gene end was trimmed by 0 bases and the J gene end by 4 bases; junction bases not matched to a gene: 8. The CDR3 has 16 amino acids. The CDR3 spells CSARDHNRDRGTEAFF. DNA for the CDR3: TGCAGTGCTAGAGATCATAACAGGGACAGGGGCACTGAAGCTTTCTTT.

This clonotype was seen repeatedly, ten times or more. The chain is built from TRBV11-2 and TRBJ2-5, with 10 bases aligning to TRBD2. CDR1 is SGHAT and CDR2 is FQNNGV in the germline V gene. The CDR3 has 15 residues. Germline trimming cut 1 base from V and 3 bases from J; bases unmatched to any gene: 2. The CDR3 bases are TGTGCCAGCAGCTTAGGGACTAGCGGAAAAGAGACCCAGTACTTC. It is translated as CASSLGTSGKETQYF.

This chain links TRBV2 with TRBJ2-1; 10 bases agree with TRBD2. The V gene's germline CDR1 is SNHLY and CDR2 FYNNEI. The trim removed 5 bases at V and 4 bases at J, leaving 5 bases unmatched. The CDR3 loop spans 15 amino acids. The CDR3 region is CASSTLAGAYNEQFF. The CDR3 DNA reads TGTGCCAGCAGTACGCTAGCGGGGGCTTACAATGAGCAGTTCTTC. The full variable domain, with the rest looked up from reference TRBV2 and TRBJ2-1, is EPEVTQTPSHQVTQMGQEVILRCVPISNHLYFYWYRQILGQKVEFLVSFYNNEISEKSEIFDDQFSVERPDGSNFTLKIRSTKLEDSAMYFCASSTLAGAYNEQFFGPGTRLTVL.

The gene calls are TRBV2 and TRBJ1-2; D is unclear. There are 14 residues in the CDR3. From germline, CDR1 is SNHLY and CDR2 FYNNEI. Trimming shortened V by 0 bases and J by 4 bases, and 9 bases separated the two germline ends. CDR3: CASSEAIWTYGYTF. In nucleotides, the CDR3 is TGTGCCAGCAGTGAAGCTATCTGGACCTATGGCTACACCTTC.

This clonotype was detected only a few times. CDR3 sequence reads: CASSPDPGQQNTEAFF. The CDR3 nucleotides read TGCGCCAGCAGCCCAGACCCGGGACAGCAGAACACTGAAGCTTTCTTT. The chain has TRBV4-1 and TRBJ1-1; 7 bases agree with TRBD1. J lost 1 base, V lost 4 bases, and 9 bases had no gene match. There are 16 residues in the CDR3. The germline V gene encodes CDR1 MGHRA and CDR2 YSYEKL.

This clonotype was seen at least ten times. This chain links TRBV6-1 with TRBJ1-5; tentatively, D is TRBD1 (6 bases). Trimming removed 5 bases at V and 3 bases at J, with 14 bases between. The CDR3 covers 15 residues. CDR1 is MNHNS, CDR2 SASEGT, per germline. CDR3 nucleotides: TGTGCCAGCAGTTCTAGATACAGGGACAATCAGCCCCAGCATTTT. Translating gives CASSSRYRDNQPQHF.

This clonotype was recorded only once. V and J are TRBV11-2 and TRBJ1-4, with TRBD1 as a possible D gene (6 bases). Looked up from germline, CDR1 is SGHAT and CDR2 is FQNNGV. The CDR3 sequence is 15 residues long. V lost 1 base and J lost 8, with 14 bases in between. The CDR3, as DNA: TGTGCCAGCAGCTTAGTTGTGGGGGCGAGCGAAAAACTGTTTTTT. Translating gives CASSLVVGASEKLFF.

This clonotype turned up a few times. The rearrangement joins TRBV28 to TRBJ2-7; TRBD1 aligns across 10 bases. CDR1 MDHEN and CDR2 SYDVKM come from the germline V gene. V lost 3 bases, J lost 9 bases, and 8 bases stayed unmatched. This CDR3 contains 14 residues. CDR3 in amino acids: CASSFGGQGRSQYF. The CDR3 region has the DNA TGTGCCAGCAGTTTCGGGGGACAGGGGAGGTCGCAGTACTTC.

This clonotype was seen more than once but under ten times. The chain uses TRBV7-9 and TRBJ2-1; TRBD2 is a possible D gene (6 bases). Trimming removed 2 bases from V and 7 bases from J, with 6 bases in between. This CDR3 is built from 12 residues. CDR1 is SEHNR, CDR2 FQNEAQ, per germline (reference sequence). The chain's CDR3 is CASSLRGNEQFF. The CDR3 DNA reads TGTGCCAGCAGCTTACGGGGGAATGAGCAGTTCTTC.

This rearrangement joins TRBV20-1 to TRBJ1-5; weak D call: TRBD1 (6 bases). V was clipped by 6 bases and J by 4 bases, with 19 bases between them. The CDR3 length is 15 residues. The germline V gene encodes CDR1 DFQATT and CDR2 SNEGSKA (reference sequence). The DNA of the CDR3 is TGCAGTGCCAGAACGCCTCGAGGGGGGAATCAGCCCCAGCATTTT. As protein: CSARTPRGGNQPQHF.

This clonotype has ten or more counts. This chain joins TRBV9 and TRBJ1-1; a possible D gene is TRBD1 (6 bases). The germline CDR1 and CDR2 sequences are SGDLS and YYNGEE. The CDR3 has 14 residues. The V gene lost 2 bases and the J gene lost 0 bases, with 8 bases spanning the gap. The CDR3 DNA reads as TGTGCCAGCAGCGTCGGACAGTTGAACACTGAAGCTTTCTTT. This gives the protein CASSVGQLNTEAFF. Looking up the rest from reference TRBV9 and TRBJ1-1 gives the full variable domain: DSGVTQTPKHLITATGQRVTLRCSPRSGDLSVYWYQQSLDQGLQFLIQYYNGEERAKGNILERFSAQQFPDLHSELNLSSLELGDSALYFCASSVGQLNTEAFFGQGTRLTVV.

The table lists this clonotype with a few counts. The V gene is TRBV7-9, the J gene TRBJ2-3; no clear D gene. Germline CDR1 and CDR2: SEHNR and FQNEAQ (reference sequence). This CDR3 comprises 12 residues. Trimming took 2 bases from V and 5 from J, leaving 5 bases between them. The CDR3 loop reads CASSLPRDTQYF. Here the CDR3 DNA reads TGTGCCAGCAGCTTACCCCGAGATACGCAGTATTTT. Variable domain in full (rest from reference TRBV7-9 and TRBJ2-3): DTGVSQNPRHKITKRGQNVTFRCDPISEHNRLYWYRQTLGQGPEFLTYFQNEAQLEKSRLLSDRFSAERPKGSFSTLEIQRTEQGDSAMYLCASSLPRDTQYFGPGTRLTVL.

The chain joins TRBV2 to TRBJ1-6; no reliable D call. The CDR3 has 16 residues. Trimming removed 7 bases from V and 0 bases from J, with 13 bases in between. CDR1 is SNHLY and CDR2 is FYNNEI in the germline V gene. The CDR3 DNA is TGTGCCAGCACATCGCATCGAAGCTCCTATAATTCACCCCTCCACTTT. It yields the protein CASTSHRSSYNSPLHF.

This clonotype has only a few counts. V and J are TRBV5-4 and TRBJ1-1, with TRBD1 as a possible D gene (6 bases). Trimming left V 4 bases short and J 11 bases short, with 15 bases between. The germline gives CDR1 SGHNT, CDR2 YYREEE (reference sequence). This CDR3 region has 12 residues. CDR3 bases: TGTGCCAGCAGCCTTTCGGGGGCGGGCGCTTTCTTT. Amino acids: CASSLSGAGAFF. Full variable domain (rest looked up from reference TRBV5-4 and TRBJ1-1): ETGVTQSPTHLIKTRGQQVTLRCSSQSGHNTVSWYQQALGQGPQFIFQYYREEENGRGNFPPRFSGLQFPNYSSELNVNALELDDSALYLCASSLSGAGAFFGQGTRLTVV.

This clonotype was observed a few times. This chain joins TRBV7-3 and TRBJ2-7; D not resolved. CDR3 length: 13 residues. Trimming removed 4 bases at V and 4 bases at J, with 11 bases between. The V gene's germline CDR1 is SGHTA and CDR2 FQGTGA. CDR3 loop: CASSSVPLYEQYF. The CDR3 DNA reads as TGTGCCAGCAGCTCCGTGCCCCTTTACGAGCAGTACTTC.

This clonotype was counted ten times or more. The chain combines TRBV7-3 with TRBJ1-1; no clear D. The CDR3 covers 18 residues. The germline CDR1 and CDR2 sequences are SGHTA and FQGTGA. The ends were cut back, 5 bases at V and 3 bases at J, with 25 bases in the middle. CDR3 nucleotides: TGTGCCAGCAGCGAAGATGGGCAAGAAAGGTTTGGGTACACTGAAGCTTTCTTT. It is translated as CASSEDGQERFGYTEAFF.

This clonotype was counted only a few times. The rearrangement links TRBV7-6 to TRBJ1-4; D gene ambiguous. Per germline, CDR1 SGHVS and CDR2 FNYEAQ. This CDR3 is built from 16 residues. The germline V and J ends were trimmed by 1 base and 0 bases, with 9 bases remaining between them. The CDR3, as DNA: TGTGCCAGCAGCTTAGGCCGAGGAGCAACTAATGAAAAACTGTTTTTT. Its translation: CASSLGRGATNEKLFF.

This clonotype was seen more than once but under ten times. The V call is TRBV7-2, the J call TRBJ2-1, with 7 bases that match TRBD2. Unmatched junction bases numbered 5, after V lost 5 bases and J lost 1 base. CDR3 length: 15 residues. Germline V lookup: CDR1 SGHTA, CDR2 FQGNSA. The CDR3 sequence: CASSQLAASYNEQFF. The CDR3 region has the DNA TGTGCCAGCAGCCAGCTAGCGGCATCCTACAATGAGCAGTTCTTC.

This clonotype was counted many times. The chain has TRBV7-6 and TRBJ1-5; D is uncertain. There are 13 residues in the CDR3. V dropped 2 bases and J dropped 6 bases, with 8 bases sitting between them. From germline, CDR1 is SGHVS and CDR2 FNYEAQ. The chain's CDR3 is CASSLSAGQPQHF. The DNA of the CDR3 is TGTGCCAGCAGCTTAAGCGCTGGTCAGCCCCAGCATTTT. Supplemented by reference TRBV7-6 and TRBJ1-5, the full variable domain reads GAGVSQSPRYKVTKRGQDVALRCDPISGHVSLYWYRQALGQGPEFLTYFNYEAQQDKSGLPNDRFSAERPEGSISTLTIQRTEQRDSAMYRCASSLSAGQPQHFGDGTRLSIL.